The next 16 T cell receptor delta chains were all read from a single sample in a study of γδ T cells in repeated Plasmodium falciparum infection. TCRdb reanalysed the multiplex PCR reads with CATT. Of 80,000 to 95,000 delta-chain clones detected, almost 1.5% appear once; the ten largest clones hold roughly 8.1%. Flow sorting of PBMC yielded separate Vgamma9/Vdelta2+ and Vdelta2-negative gammadelta T cell populations for bulk repertoire analysis. The sample consisted of gamma-delta T cells from blood. Receptors were obtained from a pool of human donors (malaria-infected and uninfected, not separated).

This clone was counted many times. A read error is possible here, since a much larger clone lies one base away. The same CDR3 arises from other DNA sequences in this sample as well. This chain links TRDV1 with TRDJ1; TRDD3 aligns across 10 bases. Per the germline V gene, CDR1 is TSWWSYY and CDR2 is QGS. CDR3 length: 20 residues. CDR3 amino acids: CALGELADLDTGGYTDKLIF. DNA for the CDR3: TGTGCCCTTGGGGAACTAGCTGATCTCGATACTGGGGGATACACCGATAAACTCATCTTT.

This clone was found a few times. For this DNA, TCRdb reports the protein of a much larger clone, which diverges at residue 5, most likely from a read error; the protein presented here is translated directly from the DNA. This rearrangement joins TRDV2 to TRDJ1, with D possibly being TRDD3 (6 bases). As TCRdb names no J gene, one was assigned here on the basis of a DNA match to germline. CDR3 length: 15 residues. The V and J ends lost 3 bases and 0 bases respectively, with 13 bases between them. The germline CDR1 and CDR2 sequences are GEAIGNYY and EKD. CDR3 sequence (DNA): TGTGCCTGTGACCCTCGTGGGGGGTACACCGATAAACTCATCTTT. Encoded protein: CACDPRGGYTDKLIF.

About this clone: The TCRdb record carries a much larger clone's protein, which differs from this DNA's translation at residue 8; a read error is the likely cause, and the protein listed here is the DNA translation. The rearrangement links TRDV2 to TRDJ1; a weak D match, TRDD3 (6 bases). The V end was cut by 1 base, the J end by 0 bases, with 17 bases between. CDR1 is GEAIGNYY, CDR2 EKD, per germline. This CDR3 contains 17 residues. Written as DNA, the CDR3 is TGTGCCTGTGACACTCTGGGGTATACGGAAGACACCGATAAACTCATCTTT. Encoded protein: CACDTLGYTEDTDKLIF.

Notes on this clone: The mismatch at residue 18 between this DNA's translation and the TCRdb protein of a much larger clone likely reflects a read error; the protein shown is translated from the DNA. The DNA of the CDR3 is TGTGCCTGTGACGCGTACTGGGGGATGACTTCGGGTGCGGGTGGCACCGATGAACTCATCTTT. The encoded protein is CACDAYWGMTSGAGGTDELIF. V and J are TRDV2 and TRDJ1, with 10 bases aligning to TRDD3. The J gene, left out of TCRdb, was set here by checking the DNA against germline. The CDR3 sequence is 21 residues long. Germline CDR1 is GEAIGNYY and CDR2 is EKD.

This clone was picked up a small number of times. This DNA's translation and the protein TCRdb lists, from a much larger clone, do not match at residue 14, likely due to a read error; the protein shown is translated from the DNA. This chain joins TRDV2 and TRDJ3, with 7 nucleotides matching TRDD3. No J gene is reported in TCRdb; it was inferred here by comparing the DNA with germline. The germline V gene encodes CDR1 GEAIGNYY and CDR2 EKD. The length of the CDR3 is 21 residues. DNA for the CDR3: TGTGCCTGTGACAAAGTAGCTCCCGGGGGATCTAGCTCCTTGGACACCCGACAGATGTTTTTC. It encodes CACDKVAPGGSSSLDTRQMFF.

This clone was observed a handful of times. This may be a read error, as it is one base from a much larger clone. Other DNA sequences in this specimen translate into the identical CDR3. The V call is TRDV2, the J call TRDJ1, with TRDD3 matching 12 bases. V lost 3 bases to trimming and J lost 5 bases; unmatched junction nucleotides: 21. The CDR3 length is 20 residues. Per germline, CDR1 GEAIGNYY and CDR2 EKD. CDR3 DNA: TGTGCCTGTGACCAGAACTGGGGGATACCTGACAACCTGAATTTAGATAAACTCATCTTT. Amino acids: CACDQNWGIPDNLNLDKLIF.

This clone came up many times. The gene calls are TRDV1 and TRDJ1, with 11 bases matching TRDD3. Germline CDR1 is TSWWSYY and CDR2 is QGS. The CDR3 sequence is 18 residues long. The J segment lost 0 bases and the V segment lost 5 bases, leaving 11 bases of the junction unmatched. CDR3 DNA: TGTGCTCTTGGGCCTGGGGGATACCTCGTTGAGTACACCGATAAACTCATCTTT. Amino acid sequence: CALGPGGYLVEYTDKLIF.

As concerns this clone: A much larger clonotype is one base distant, so this may be a read error. This sequence joins TRDV1 and TRDJ2; TRDD3 aligns across 8 bases. Looked up from germline, CDR1 is TSWWSYY and CDR2 is QGS. V was clipped by 4 bases and J by 6 bases; unmatched bases: 16. CDR3 size: 18 residues. The CDR3 region has the DNA TGTGCTCTTGGGGTCGCCTTCGTCCCTGGGGGACTGGCAGCACAACTCTTCTTT. Its translation: CALGVAFVPGGLAAQLFF.

This clone is medium-sized within its sample. Different DNA sequences within this sample yield the same CDR3. The J gene is TRDJ1, the V gene TRDV1; D gene uncertain. This CDR3 contains 14 residues. Germline-derived CDR1 and CDR2 are TSWWSYY and QGS. The V and J ends lost 0 bases and 0 bases respectively, with 5 bases between them. CDR3 sequence reads: CALGELGYTDKLIF. DNA of the CDR3: TGTGCTCTTGGGGAACTAGGTTACACCGATAAACTCATCTTT.

A few counts support this clone. A far more abundant clone sits one base away, making this likely a read error. The sample holds other DNA sequences that translate to the same CDR3. V gene TRDV2 combines with J gene TRDJ1, with D maybe TRDD3 (6 bases). The J gene, not given by TCRdb, was assigned here from a germline match of the nucleotide sequence. The CDR3 is made up of 14 amino acids. Germline CDR1 is GEAIGNYY and CDR2 is EKD. The CDR3 here is CACDPVDTTDKLIF. CDR3 coding DNA: TGCGCCTGTGACCCCGTGGATACAACCGATAAACTCATCTTT.

A remark on this clone: TCRdb has a much larger clone's protein, which differs at residue 12 from the translation of this DNA, likely because of a read error; what is shown is the protein translated from the DNA. The chain carries TRDV1 and TRDJ1; no definite D call. TCRdb lists no J gene, so it was determined here by aligning the DNA to germline. The germline CDR1 and CDR2 sequences are TSWWSYY and QGS. This CDR3 region has 19 residues. The V and J ends lost 0 bases and 5 bases respectively, with 25 bases between them. In DNA form, the CDR3 reads TGTGCTCTTGGGGAACTAATTTCCGACCCGATGGTTGTCCAGGATAAACTCATCTTT. Amino acid sequence: CALGELISDPMVVQDKLIF.

This clone came up many times. The protein recorded in TCRdb matches a much larger clone and deviates from this DNA's translation at residue 4, suggesting a read error; the protein here is obtained by translating the DNA. The genes are TRDV2 and TRDJ1, with 11 bases aligning to TRDD3. In the absence of a J gene in TCRdb, the DNA was matched to germline to assign it here. The CDR3 runs to 21 residues. CDR1 is GEAIGNYY, CDR2 EKD, per germline. CDR3 in amino acids: CACGTVKASPGGYKETDKLIF. The CDR3 DNA reads as TGTGCCTGTGGCACCGTGAAGGCTAGTCCTGGGGGATACAAAGAAACCGATAAACTCATCTTT.

This clone was seen only a few times. A far bigger clonotype differs at one base, so this is likely a read error. This specimen includes other DNA sequences encoding the same CDR3. J is TRDJ1 and V is TRDV2; 11 nucleotides match TRDD3. No J segment appears in TCRdb, so it was assigned here by matching the sequence to germline. The CDR3 sequence is 16 residues long. CDR1 GEAIGNYY and CDR2 EKD come from the germline V gene. CDR3 in DNA: TGTGCCTGCGACACCGACTGGGGGATAAACGGCGATAAACTCATCTTT. It is translated as CACDTDWGINGDKLIF.

This clone occurred a few times. For this DNA, TCRdb reports the protein of a much larger clone, which diverges at residue 11, most likely from a read error; the protein presented here is translated directly from the DNA. V is TRDV1 and J is TRDJ1; TRDD3 is a possible D gene (7 bases). Assignment of the J gene here rests on matching the DNA to germline, because TCRdb gives none. The V end was cut by 4 bases, the J end by 0 bases, with 42 bases between. Germline V gene lookup returns CDR1 TSWWSYY and CDR2 QGS. The CDR3 is 25 amino acids. The CDR3 region has the DNA TGTGCTCTTGGGGGGCGAATACCCGGCCTTCCCCTGGCAAACTGGGGTAGGACGTACACCGATAAACTCATCTTT. This translates into CALGGRIPGLPLANWGRTYTDKLIF.

This clone has a handful of counts. TCRdb has a much larger clone's protein, which differs at residue 3 from the translation of this DNA, likely because of a read error; what is shown is the protein translated from the DNA. The chain employs TRDV2 and TRDJ1; TRDD3 aligns across 7 bases. TCRdb offers no J gene call, so here the DNA was matched to germline to obtain one. Germline assignment: CDR1 GEAIGNYY and CDR2 EKD. The CDR3 sequence is 14 residues long. CDR3 coding DNA: TGTGCCCGTGACCTTACTGGGGAAAACGATAAACTCATCTTT. It yields the protein CARDLTGENDKLIF.

The table lists this clone with a few counts. TCRdb attributes to this sequence the protein of a much larger clone, which differs from the DNA translation at residue 10; a read error is likely, and the protein displayed is translated from the DNA. This rearrangement joins TRDV2 to TRDJ1; tentative D call: TRDD3 (6 bases). The J gene is not listed in TCRdb, so it was assigned here from a DNA match to germline. V lost 3 bases and J 3 bases, leaving 16 bases between the germline ends. CDR1 is GEAIGNYY, CDR2 EKD, per germline. The CDR3 has 15 residues. The CDR3 DNA follows: TGTGCCTGTGACCCCCTGGGGAGCGGACCCGATAAACTCATCTTT. Encoded protein: CACDPLGSGPDKLIF.